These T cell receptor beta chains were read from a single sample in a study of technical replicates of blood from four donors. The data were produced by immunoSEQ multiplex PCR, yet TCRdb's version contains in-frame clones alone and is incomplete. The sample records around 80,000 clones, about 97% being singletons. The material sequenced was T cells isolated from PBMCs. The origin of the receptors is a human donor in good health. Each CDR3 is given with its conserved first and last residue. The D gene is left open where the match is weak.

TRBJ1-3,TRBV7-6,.,CASSLAEASGDGNTIYF,TGTGCCAGCAGCTTAGCAGAGGCCTCAGGGGATGGAAACACCATATATTTT
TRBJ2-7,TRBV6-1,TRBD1,CASSEAGTGGYEQYF,TGTGCCAGCAGTGAAGCGGGGACAGGGGGCTACGAGCAGTACTTC
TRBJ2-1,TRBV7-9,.,CASSGANEQFF,TGTGCCAGCAGCGGGGCCAATGAGCAGTTCTTC
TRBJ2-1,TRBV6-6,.,CASSSHYNEQFF,TGTGCCAGCAGTTCCCATTACAATGAGCAGTTCTTC
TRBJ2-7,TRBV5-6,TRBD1,CASSLGGTAQTYEQYF,TGTGCCAGCAGCTTGGGAGGGACAGCCCAAACCTACGAGCAGTACTTC
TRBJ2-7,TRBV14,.,CASSQAVTRGAEQYF,TGTGCCAGCAGCCAAGCTGTGACTAGGGGAGCCGAGCAGTACTTC
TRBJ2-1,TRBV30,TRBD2,CAWSLAGVVHEQFF,TGTGCCTGGAGCCTAGCGGGAGTAGTTCATGAGCAGTTCTTC
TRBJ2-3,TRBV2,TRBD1,CASRGGTGRSDTQYF,TGTGCCAGCCGAGGAGGGACAGGGCGTTCAGATACGCAGTATTTT
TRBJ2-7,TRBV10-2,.,CASIRGDEQYF,TGCGCCAGCATTAGGGGCGACGAGCAGTACTTC
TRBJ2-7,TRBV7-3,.,CASSLENEQYF,TGTGCCAGCAGCCTCGAGAACGAGCAGTACTTC
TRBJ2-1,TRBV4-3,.,CASSQGAGSYNEQFF,TGCGCCAGCAGCCAAGGCGCGGGGTCCTACAATGAGCAGTTCTTC
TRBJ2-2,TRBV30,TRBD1,CAWSPGQGRTGELFF,TGTGCCTGGTCACCGGGACAGGGGAGAACCGGGGAGCTGTTTTTT
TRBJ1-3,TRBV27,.,CASRHSGPGNTIYF,TGTGCCAGCAGGCACTCAGGGCCTGGAAACACCATATATTTT
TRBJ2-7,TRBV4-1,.,CASSQGGLAFSYEQYF,TGCGCCAGCAGCCAAGGGGGACTCGCATTCTCCTACGAGCAGTACTTC
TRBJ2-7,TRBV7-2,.,CASSQLSYEQYF,TGTGCCAGCAGCCAACTCTCCTACGAGCAGTACTTC
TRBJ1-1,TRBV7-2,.,CASSPIMVGTEAFF,TGTGCCAGCAGCCCGATAATGGTCGGCACTGAAGCTTTCTTT
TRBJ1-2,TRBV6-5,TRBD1,CASSEQGRQGTF,TGTGCCAGCAGTGAACAGGGCCGACAGGGCACCTTC